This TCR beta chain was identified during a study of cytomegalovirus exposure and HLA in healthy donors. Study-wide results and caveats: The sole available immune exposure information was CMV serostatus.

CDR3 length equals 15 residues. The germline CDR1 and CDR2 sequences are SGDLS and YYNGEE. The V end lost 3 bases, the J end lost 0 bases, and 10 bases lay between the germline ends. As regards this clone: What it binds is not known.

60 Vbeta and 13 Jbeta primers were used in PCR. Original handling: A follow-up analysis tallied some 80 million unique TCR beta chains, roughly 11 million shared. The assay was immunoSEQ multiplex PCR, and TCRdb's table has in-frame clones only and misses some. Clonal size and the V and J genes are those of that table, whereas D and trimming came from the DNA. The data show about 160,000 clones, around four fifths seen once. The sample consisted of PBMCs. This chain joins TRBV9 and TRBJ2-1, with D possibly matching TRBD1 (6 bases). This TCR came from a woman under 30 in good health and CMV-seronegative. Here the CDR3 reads CASSATGYSYNEQFF. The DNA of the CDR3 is TGTGCCAGCAGCGCCACAGGGTACTCCTACAATGAGCAGTTCTTC.